Listed below are T cell receptor beta chains from one sample, sequenced in a study of blood T cell repertoires in COVID-19. Clones were read by immunoSEQ multiplex PCR, and TCRdb kept only the in-frame ones, dropping some. The sample lists some 390,000 clones; about 87% were seen once. Source material: peripheral blood. Source of these receptors: a woman aged 55-75 years with COVID-19, enrolled during active disease. Each CDR3 is given with its conserved first and last residue. Fields, in order: V gene, J gene, CDR3 protein.

TRBV7-3,TRBJ2-7,CASSYDRGPTYEQYF
TRBV9,TRBJ1-2,CASSGQNPGDYGYTF
TRBV19,TRBJ1-2,CASSVKGRWDGGYTF
TRBV19,TRBJ1-2,CASSINRNYGYTF
TRBV6-1,TRBJ1-2,CASSDGAGPNYGYTF
TRBV19,TRBJ1-2,CASSRRGPGSQLYGYTF
TRBV27,TRBJ1-4,CASSLSLEGARYEKLFF
TRBV11-2,TRBJ1-1,CASSLGRITEAFF
TRBV27,TRBJ1-6,CASSLSRQGGSPLHF
TRBV3-1/TRBV3-2,TRBJ1-6,CASRRQGNNSPLHF
TRBV7-9,TRBJ2-5,CASSSYRETQYF
TRBV18,TRBJ2-2,CASSPVVAIAGELFF
TRBV19,TRBJ1-2,CASSVAGELWNYGYTF
TRBV3-1/TRBV3-2,TRBJ1-3,CASSQRTSSSGNTIYF
TRBV28,TRBJ2-6,CASRRGNSGANVLTF
TRBV4-1,TRBJ2-7,CASSQARDRLYEQYF
TRBV4-2,TRBJ2-2,CASSQVLTRALDGELFF
TRBV19,TRBJ2-1,CASIGSGAYNEQFF
TRBV7-6,TRBJ1-3,CASSPQGVNAGNTIYF
TRBV7-2,TRBJ2-7,CASSPQRGVYEQYF
TRBV6-5,TRBJ1-2,CASSYTAGATYGYTF
TRBV6-5,TRBJ1-5,CASREVGQPQHF
TRBV7-9,TRBJ2-5,CASSDSGGVQETQYF
TRBV28,TRBJ1-6,CASVQVPYNSPLHF
TRBV18,TRBJ2-5,CASSALQDQETQYF
TRBV18,TRBJ1-1,CASSRTGAAFF
TRBV3-1/TRBV3-2,TRBJ2-1,CASSPWTNNEQFF
TRBV11-2,TRBJ2-5,CASSRTGGSGRGKQETQYF
TRBV3-1/TRBV3-2,TRBJ2-5,CASSQRQGETQYF
TRBV19,TRBJ2-5,CATATGYQETQYF
TRBV5-1,TRBJ2-1,CASSLGGLGIGREQFF
TRBV3-1/TRBV3-2,TRBJ1-4,CASSRAGTNEKLFF
TRBV9,TRBJ1-2,CASSVPQKDSGIDYTF
TRBV5-1,TRBJ2-2,CASSRAQNTGELFF
TRBV3-1/TRBV3-2,TRBJ1-2,CASSQGQGAYGYTF